This T cell receptor beta chain came from a study of shared clonotypes between healthy human individuals. Study-wide context: Per donor, three plates held CD4 naive cells, three held CD4 memory, two held CD8 naive and one held CD8 memory.

Study-level findings and limits: Rarefaction demonstrated incomplete sorted-subset sequencing despite large depth. In this cohort, only blood was sampled, and tissue repertoires likely differ. In contrast to clonotypes shared by all four donors, non-shared clonotypes had lower generation probabilities.

Sequencing used immunoSEQ multiplex PCR; TCRdb keeps in-frame clones, though not all of them. Of approximately 2.4 million clones in the sample, 95% were seen once. On this clone: Its antigen is undetermined.

The source of this sequence is a young man in good health. The specimen sequenced was naive CD4+ T cells sorted from blood. Documented subset: CD45RA+ positively selected.

The CDR3 bases are TGTGCCAGCTCACTTGGGACCCAAGAGACCCAGTACTTC. Residues: CASSLGTQETQYF. The rearrangement joins TRBV18 to TRBJ2-5; possibly TRBD1 or TRBD2 for D (5 bases each). This CDR3 has 13 amino acids. The germline gives CDR1 KGHSH, CDR2 LQKENI. Trimming stripped 4 bases from V and 1 base from J, with 7 bases between.